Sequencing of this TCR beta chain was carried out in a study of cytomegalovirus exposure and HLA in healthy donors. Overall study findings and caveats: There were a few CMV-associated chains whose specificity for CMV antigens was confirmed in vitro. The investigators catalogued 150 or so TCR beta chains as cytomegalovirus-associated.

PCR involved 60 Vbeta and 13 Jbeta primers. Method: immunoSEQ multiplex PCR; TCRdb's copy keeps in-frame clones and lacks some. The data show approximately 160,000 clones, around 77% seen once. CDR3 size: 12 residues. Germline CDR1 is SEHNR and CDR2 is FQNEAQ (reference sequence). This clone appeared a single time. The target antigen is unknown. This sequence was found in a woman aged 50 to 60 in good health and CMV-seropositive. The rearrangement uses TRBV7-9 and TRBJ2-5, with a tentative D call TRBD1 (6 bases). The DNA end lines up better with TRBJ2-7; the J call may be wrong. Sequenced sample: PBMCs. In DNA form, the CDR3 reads TGTGCCAGCAGCCCCTTGGGGGCCGAGCAGTACTTC. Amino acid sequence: CASSPLGAEQYF.